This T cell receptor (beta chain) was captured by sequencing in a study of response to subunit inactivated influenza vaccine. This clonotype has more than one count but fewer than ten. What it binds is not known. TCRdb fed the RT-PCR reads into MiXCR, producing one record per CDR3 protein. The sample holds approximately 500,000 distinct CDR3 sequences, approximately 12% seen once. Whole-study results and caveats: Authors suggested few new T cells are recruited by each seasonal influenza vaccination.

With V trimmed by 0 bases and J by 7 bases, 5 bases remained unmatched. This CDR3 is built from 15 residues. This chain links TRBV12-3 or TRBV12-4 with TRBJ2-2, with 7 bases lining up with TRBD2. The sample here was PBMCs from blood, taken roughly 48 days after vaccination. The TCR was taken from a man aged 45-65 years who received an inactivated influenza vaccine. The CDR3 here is CASSLAGGPVGELFF. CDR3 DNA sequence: TGTGCCAGCAGTTTAGCGGGAGGGCCTGTCGGGGAGCTGTTTTTT.